This TCR beta chain is from a study of OX40 agonist ivuxolimab in advanced cancers. Study-level information: Among those enrolled, mean age was about 60 years (range roughly 20 to 80) and roughly 84% were male.

In germline, CDR1 is SNHLY, CDR2 FYNNEI. V lost 5 bases and J lost 0, with 8 bases in between. The CDR3 is 13 residues long. The data were produced by immunoSEQ multiplex PCR, yet TCRdb's version contains in-frame clones alone and is incomplete. This table has 43,000 or so clones, approximately 86% appearing once. The chain combines TRBV2 with TRBJ2-7; D gene uncertain. The starting material was CD4+ or CD8+ T cells sorted from blood, obtained in a trial of the OX40 agonist ivuxolimab. This TCR derives from an adult with an advanced solid tumor such as melanoma, head and neck, liver or kidney cancer. The DNA for the CDR3 is TGTGCCAGCAGTCTAAGCGACTCCTACGAGCAGTACTTC. This translates into CASSLSDSYEQYF. The whole variable domain, remainder taken from reference TRBV2 and TRBJ2-7, is EPEVTQTPSHQVTQMGQEVILRCVPISNHLYFYWYRQILGQKVEFLVSFYNNEISEKSEIFDDQFSVERPDGSNFTLKIRSTKLEDSAMYFCASSLSDSYEQYFGPGTRLTVT.